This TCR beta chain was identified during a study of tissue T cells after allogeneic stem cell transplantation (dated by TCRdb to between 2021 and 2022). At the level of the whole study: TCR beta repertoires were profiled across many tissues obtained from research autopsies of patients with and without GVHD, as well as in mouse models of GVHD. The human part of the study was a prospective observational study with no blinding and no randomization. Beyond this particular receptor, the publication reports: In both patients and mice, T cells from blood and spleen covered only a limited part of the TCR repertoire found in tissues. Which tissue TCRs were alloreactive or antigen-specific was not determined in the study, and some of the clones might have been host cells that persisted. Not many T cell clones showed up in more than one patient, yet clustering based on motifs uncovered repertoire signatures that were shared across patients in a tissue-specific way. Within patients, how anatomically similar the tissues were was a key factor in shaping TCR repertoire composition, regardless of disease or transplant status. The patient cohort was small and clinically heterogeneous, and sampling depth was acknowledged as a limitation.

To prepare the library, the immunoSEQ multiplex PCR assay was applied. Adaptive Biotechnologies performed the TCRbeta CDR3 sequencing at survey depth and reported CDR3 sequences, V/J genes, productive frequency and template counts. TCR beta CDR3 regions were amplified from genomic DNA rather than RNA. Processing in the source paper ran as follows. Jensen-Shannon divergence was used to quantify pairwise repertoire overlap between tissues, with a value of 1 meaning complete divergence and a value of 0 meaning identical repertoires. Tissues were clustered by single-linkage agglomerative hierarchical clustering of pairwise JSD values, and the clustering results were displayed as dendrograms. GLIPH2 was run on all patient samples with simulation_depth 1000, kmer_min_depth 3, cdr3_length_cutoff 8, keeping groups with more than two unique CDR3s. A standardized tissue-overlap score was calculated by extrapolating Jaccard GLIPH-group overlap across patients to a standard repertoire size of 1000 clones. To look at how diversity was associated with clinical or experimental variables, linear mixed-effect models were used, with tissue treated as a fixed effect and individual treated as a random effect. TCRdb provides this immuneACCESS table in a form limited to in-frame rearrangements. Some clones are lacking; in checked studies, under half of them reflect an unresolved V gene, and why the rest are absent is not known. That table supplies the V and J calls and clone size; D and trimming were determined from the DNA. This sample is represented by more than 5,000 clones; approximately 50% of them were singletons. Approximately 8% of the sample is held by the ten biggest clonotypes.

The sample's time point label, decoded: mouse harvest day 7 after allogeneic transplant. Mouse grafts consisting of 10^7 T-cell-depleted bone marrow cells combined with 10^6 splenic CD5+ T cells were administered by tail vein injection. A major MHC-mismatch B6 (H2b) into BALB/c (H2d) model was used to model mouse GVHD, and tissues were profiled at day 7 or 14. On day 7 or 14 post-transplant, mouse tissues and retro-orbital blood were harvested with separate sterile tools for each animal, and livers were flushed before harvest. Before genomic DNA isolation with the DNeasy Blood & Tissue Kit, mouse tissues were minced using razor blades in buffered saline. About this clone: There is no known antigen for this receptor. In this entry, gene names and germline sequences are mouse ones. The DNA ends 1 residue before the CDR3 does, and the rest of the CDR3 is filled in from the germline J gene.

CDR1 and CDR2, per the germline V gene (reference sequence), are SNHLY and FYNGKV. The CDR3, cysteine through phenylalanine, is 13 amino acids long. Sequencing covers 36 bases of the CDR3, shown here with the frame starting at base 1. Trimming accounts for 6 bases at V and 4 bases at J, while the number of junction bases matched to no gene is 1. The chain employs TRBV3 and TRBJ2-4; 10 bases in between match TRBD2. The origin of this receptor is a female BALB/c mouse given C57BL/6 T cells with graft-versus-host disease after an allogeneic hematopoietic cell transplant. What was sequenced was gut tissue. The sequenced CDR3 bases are TGTGCCAGCAGGGGGACTGGGGAAAACACCTTGTAC. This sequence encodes CASRGTGENTLY. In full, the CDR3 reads CASRGTGENTLYF.